The rows below give T cell receptor beta chains drawn from one sample of a study of blood T cell repertoires in COVID-19. Libraries were prepared by immunoSEQ multiplex PCR; TCRdb keeps only in-frame clonotypes and omits some of them. This table holds about 59,000 clones, 65% to 80% found once. Material for sequencing was peripheral blood. The receptor source for this set is a man between 60 and 75 years old with acute or convalescent COVID-19. The CDR3 runs from the conserved cysteine through the conserved F or W. A D gene is named only where the DNA matches it firmly. Only some rows state a clone size, as once, few, many or a class for expanded clones.

cdr3_aa	cdr3_nt	clone_size	v_call	d_call	j_call
CASSAGGYYGYTF	TGTGCCAGCAGTGCAGGGGGCTACTATGGCTACACCTTC	NA	TRBV6-4	TRBD1	TRBJ1-2
CASRGGLAEDTQYF	TGTGCCAGCAGAGGGGGACTAGCGGAAGATACGCAGTATTTT	NA	TRBV7-2	TRBD2	TRBJ2-3
CASSASSTGVNSPLHF	TGTGCCAGTAGTGCGTCTTCGACAGGGGTAAATTCACCCCTCCACTTT	NA	TRBV19	TRBD1	TRBJ1-6
CASSLAGYPSTDTQYF	TGTGCCAGCAGTTTGGCCGGGTACCCGAGCACAGATACGCAGTATTTT	once	TRBV27	NA	TRBJ2-3
CASIRISPGQGLGMNTEAFF	TGCGCCAGCATCCGAATAAGCCCGGGACAGGGGCTGGGGATGAACACTGAAGCTTTCTTT	NA	TRBV10-2	TRBD1	TRBJ1-1
CASRETDNEQFF	TGTGCCAGTAGAGAGACAGATAATGAGCAGTTCTTC	NA	TRBV19	NA	TRBJ2-1
CAWSRTGIIYEQYF	TGTGCCTGGAGTAGGACAGGGATTATCTACGAGCAGTACTTC	NA	TRBV30	TRBD1	TRBJ2-7
CASSFEGQQNTEAFF	TGTGCCAGCAGCTTTGAGGGACAGCAGAACACTGAAGCTTTCTTT	NA	TRBV13	TRBD1	TRBJ1-1
CASSPAGVYGYTF	TGCGCCAGCAGCCCAGCGGGGGTCTATGGCTACACCTTC	once	TRBV5-1	NA	TRBJ1-2
CASSIGGTNEKLFF	TGTGCCAGCAGTATAGGGGGTACTAATGAAAAACTGTTTTTT	once	TRBV2	NA	TRBJ1-4
CASSYRSTGAGTQYF	TGTGCCAGCAGTTACAGGTCCACAGGGGCAGGGACCCAGTACTTC	NA	TRBV6-5	TRBD1	TRBJ2-5
CASSLAGNRGTEAFF	TGCGCCAGCAGCTTGGCCGGAAACAGGGGAACTGAAGCTTTCTTT	NA	TRBV5-1	TRBD1	TRBJ1-1
CASSTRGGTDTQYF	TGTGCCAGTAGTACCAGGGGTGGCACAGATACGCAGTATTTT	NA	TRBV19	NA	TRBJ2-3
CASSLGLDRAPLF	TGTGCCAGCAGCTTAGGGCTCGACAGGGCTCCCCTTTTT	NA	TRBV11-2	TRBD1	TRBJ1-4
CASSQDGSGSGRGYEQYF	TGTGCCAGCAGCCAAGATGGTTCGGGAAGCGGGAGGGGGTACGAGCAGTACTTC	NA	TRBV4-2	TRBD2	TRBJ2-7
CASRGTVEAFF	TGTGCCAGCAGGGGGACTGTTGAAGCTTTCTTT	NA	TRBV6-5	NA	TRBJ1-1
CASSLGRTYYEQYF	TGTGCCAGCAGTTTGGGCAGGACTTACTACGAGCAGTACTTC	NA	TRBV27	NA	TRBJ2-7
CATSDGGEETQYF	TGTGCCACCAGTGATGGGGGGGAAGAGACCCAGTACTTC	NA	TRBV24-1	TRBD2	TRBJ2-5
CASSRQNMNTEAFF	TGTGCCAGCAGCAGACAGAACATGAACACTGAAGCTTTCTTT	NA	TRBV11-3	NA	TRBJ1-1
CASRFSGPEETDTQYF	TGCGCCAGCAGGTTCAGCGGGCCAGAGGAAACAGATACGCAGTATTTT	NA	TRBV10-1	NA	TRBJ2-3
CASSLGRGTGGRRGTEAFF	TGCGCCAGCAGCCTTGGGCGGGGGACAGGGGGCCGGAGGGGAACTGAAGCTTTCTTT	NA	TRBV4-1	TRBD1	TRBJ1-1
CATSAQQGINEKLFF	TGTGCCACCAGCGCCCAACAGGGAATTAATGAAAAACTGTTTTTT	NA	TRBV15	NA	TRBJ1-4
CASSGLAGVNEQFF	TGTGCCAGCAGCGGACTAGCGGGGGTCAATGAGCAGTTCTTC	NA	TRBV27	TRBD2	TRBJ2-1
CASSYLPSGGEQFF	TGTGCCAGCAGTTACTTACCTAGCGGAGGAGAGCAGTTCTTC	NA	TRBV6-6	TRBD2	TRBJ2-1
CASSLDGQGYDGGYGYTF	TGTGCCAGCAGTTTGGATGGACAGGGTTACGATGGTGGCTATGGCTACACCTTC	NA	TRBV28	TRBD1	TRBJ1-2
CASKKGAGNYGYTF	TGTGCCAGTAAGAAGGGGGCTGGTAACTATGGCTACACCTTC	NA	TRBV19	TRBD1	TRBJ1-2
CAGTSGYYEQYF	TGTGCCGGGACTAGCGGTTACTACGAGCAGTACTTC	NA	TRBV30	TRBD2	TRBJ2-7
CSVETSGRGSYNEQFF	TGCAGCGTTGAAACTAGCGGGAGAGGGTCCTACAATGAGCAGTTCTTC	NA	TRBV29-1	TRBD2	TRBJ2-1
CASSFPSNTGELFF	TGCGCCAGCAGCTTTCCCTCTAACACCGGGGAGCTGTTTTTT	NA	TRBV5-1	NA	TRBJ2-2
CASSPGRVNYGYTF	TGTGCCAGCAGCCCCGGGCGGGTTAACTATGGCTACACCTTC	NA	TRBV5-5	NA	TRBJ1-2
CSVQGVGQPQHF	TGCAGCGTACAGGGGGTAGGCCAGCCCCAGCATTTT	NA	TRBV29-1	TRBD1	TRBJ1-5
CASRPLPGQGSETQYF	TGTGCCAGCAGACCCTTGCCGGGACAGGGTTCGGAGACCCAGTACTTC	NA	TRBV28	TRBD1	TRBJ2-5
CASSLGAGLAIYNEQFF	TGTGCCAGCAGCTTAGGGGCCGGACTAGCCATTTACAATGAGCAGTTCTTC	NA	TRBV7-3	TRBD2	TRBJ2-1
CASSESRTTDSQETQYF	TGCGCCAGCAGTGAGTCTCGGACGACAGACAGCCAAGAGACCCAGTACTTC	few	TRBV10-1	NA	TRBJ2-5
CSPISGVEQYF	TGCAGTCCCATATCAGGGGTCGAGCAGTACTTC	NA	TRBV20-1	NA	TRBJ2-7
CASGDRGTDTQYF	TGTGCCAGCGGAGACAGGGGCACAGATACGCAGTATTTT	NA	TRBV28	TRBD1	TRBJ2-3
CAWKRGGTDLYEQYF	TGTGCCTGGAAGCGTGGCGGGACAGATCTCTACGAGCAGTACTTC	few	TRBV30	NA	TRBJ2-7
CATLAPGSSYEQYF	TGTGCCACTTTGGCGCCGGGGAGCTCCTACGAGCAGTACTTC	NA	TRBV28	NA	TRBJ2-7
CASSGSSGRGTNTGELFF	TGTGCCAGTAGTGGATCTAGCGGGAGGGGAACGAACACCGGGGAGCTGTTTTTT	NA	TRBV19	TRBD2	TRBJ2-2
CASSRHGGVAEETQYF	TGCGCCAGCAGCCGCCATGGGGGGGTCGCAGAAGAGACCCAGTACTTC	once	TRBV4-1	TRBD2	TRBJ2-5
CASSDYISNEQFF	TGTGCCAGCAGCGACTACATTAGCAATGAGCAGTTCTTC	NA	TRBV7-2	NA	TRBJ2-1
CASSLLNTEAFF	TGTGCCAGCAGCCTATTAAACACTGAAGCTTTCTTT	once	TRBV6-2/TRBV6-3	NA	TRBJ1-1
CASSPLNSPNQPQHF	TGTGCCAGCAGTCCCCTGAACAGTCCAAATCAGCCCCAGCATTTT	NA	TRBV28	NA	TRBJ1-5
CASSQGRGGEAFF	TGTGCCAGCAGCCAAGGACGAGGGGGGGAGGCTTTCTTT	NA	TRBV3-1/TRBV3-2	NA	TRBJ1-1
CSVPHPGTSVNEQFF	TGCAGCGTTCCTCACCCCGGGACTAGCGTTAATGAGCAGTTCTTC	NA	TRBV29-1	TRBD2	TRBJ2-1
CASSHGTGSYEQYF	TGTGCCAGCAGCCACGGGACAGGGTCCTACGAGCAGTACTTC	NA	TRBV11-2	TRBD1	TRBJ2-7
CASSIRDTLYEQYF	TGTGCCAGCAGCATCCGGGACACGCTTTACGAGCAGTACTTC	NA	TRBV7-2	NA	TRBJ2-7
CASRGTGLAGATEQFF	TGTGCCAGCCGGGGCACGGGGCTAGCGGGAGCCACTGAGCAGTTCTTC	NA	TRBV2	TRBD2	TRBJ2-1
CASSQDGGGYEQYF	TGTGCCAGCAGCCAAGACGGCGGGGGCTACGAGCAGTACTTC	NA	TRBV3-1/TRBV3-2	TRBD2	TRBJ2-7
CASSLRPKYTGYYGYTF	TGTGCCAGCAGTTTACGTCCCAAATATACAGGGTACTATGGCTACACCTTC	NA	TRBV27	NA	TRBJ1-2
CASSFTGTSEETQYF	TGCGCCAGCAGCTTTACCGGGACTAGCGAAGAGACCCAGTACTTC	NA	TRBV5-1	TRBD2	TRBJ2-5
CASSPQTGGNSPLHF	TGCGCCAGCAGCCCCCAGACAGGCGGCAATTCACCCCTCCACTTT	NA	TRBV5-1	NA	TRBJ1-6
CASSLRGGKETQYF	TGTGCCAGCAGTTTACGGGGGGGAAAAGAGACCCAGTACTTC	few	TRBV28	TRBD2	TRBJ2-5
CASRKIGGPYGYTF	TGTGCCAGCCGCAAGATCGGGGGGCCCTATGGCTACACCTTC	NA	TRBV6-5	NA	TRBJ1-2
CASSEERPVVNEQFF	TGCGCCAGCAGTGAGGAGAGGCCCGTGGTGAATGAGCAGTTCTTC	NA	TRBV10-1	NA	TRBJ2-1
CASSPGTTDTQYF	TGTGCCAGCAGCCCGGGGACTACAGATACGCAGTATTTT	few	TRBV7-2	NA	TRBJ2-3
CAWSATGARSADLWNQPQHF	TGTGCCTGGAGTGCTACTGGGGCTCGGTCAGCCGACCTGTGGAATCAGCCCCAGCATTTT	NA	TRBV30	NA	TRBJ1-5
CASSLARPSYGYTF	TGTGCCAGCAGCTTAGCGCGGCCGTCCTATGGCTACACCTTC	NA	TRBV7-2	NA	TRBJ1-2
CASSIQGADADTQYF	TGCGCCAGCAGTATACAGGGGGCGGATGCAGATACGCAGTATTTT	NA	TRBV4-1	TRBD1	TRBJ2-3
CASRGLNTEAFF	TGTGCCAGCCGGGGTCTGAACACTGAAGCTTTCTTT	few	TRBV14	NA	TRBJ1-1